The clone carrying this T cell receptor beta chain was seen a handful of times. Amplified TCR beta CDR3 regions came from RNA transcripts. The TCR CDR3 first-round RT-PCR relied on the HTBI primer set. TCRdb analysed the multiplex PCR reads with MiXCR anew, one entry per CDR3 protein. Here the sample spans 660,000 or so distinct CDR3 sequences, about 45% being singletons. This record comes from a study of T cells in Graves' hyperthyroidism and ophthalmopathy. CDR3 length: 16 residues. The germline V gene encodes CDR1 SEHNR and CDR2 FQNEAQ (reference sequence). Trimming took 5 bases from V and 0 from J, leaving 16 bases between them.

The sequencing sample was made of peripheral blood or thyroid tissue (not recorded which). The receptor comes from an adult man with Graves' disease, either hyperthyroidism or ophthalmopathy (not recorded which). J is TRBJ1-2 and V is TRBV7-9, with a possible D match to TRBD1 (5 bases). The CDR3 here is CASSTQTEVPNYGYTF. In DNA, the CDR3 is TGTGCCAGCAGCACCCAGACAGAAGTGCCTAACTATGGCTACACCTTC.